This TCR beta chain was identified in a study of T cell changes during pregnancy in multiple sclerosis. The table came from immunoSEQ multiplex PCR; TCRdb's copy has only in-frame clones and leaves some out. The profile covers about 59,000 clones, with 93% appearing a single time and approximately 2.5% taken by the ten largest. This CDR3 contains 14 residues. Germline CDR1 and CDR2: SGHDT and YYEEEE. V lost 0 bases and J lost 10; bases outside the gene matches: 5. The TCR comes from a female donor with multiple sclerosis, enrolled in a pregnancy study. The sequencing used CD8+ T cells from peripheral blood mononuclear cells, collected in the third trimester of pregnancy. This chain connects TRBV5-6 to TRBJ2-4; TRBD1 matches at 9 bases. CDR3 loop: CASSLGQGVRIQYF. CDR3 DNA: TGTGCCAGCAGCTTGGGACAGGGGGTTCGGATTCAGTACTTC.